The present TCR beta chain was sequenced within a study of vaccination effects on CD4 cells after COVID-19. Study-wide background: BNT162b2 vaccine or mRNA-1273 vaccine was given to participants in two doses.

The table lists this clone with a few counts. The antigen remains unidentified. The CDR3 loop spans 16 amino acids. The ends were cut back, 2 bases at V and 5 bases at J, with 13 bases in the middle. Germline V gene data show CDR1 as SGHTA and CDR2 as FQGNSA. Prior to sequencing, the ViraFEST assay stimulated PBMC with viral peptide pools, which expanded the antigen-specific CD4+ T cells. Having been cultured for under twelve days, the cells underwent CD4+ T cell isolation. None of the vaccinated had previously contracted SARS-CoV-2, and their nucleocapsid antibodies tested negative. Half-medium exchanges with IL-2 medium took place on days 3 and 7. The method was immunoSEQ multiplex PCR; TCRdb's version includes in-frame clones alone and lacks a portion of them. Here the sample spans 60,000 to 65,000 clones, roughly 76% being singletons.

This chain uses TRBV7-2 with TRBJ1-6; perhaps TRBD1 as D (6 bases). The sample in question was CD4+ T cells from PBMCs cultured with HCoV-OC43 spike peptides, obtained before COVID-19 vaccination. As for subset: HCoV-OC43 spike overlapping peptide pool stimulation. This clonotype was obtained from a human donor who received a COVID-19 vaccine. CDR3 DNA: TGTGCCAGCAGCTTATTTGCCGGACAGAATAATTCACCCCTCCACTTT. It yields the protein CASSLFAGQNNSPLHF. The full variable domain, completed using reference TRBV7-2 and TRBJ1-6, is GAGVSQSPSNKVTEKGKDVELRCDPISGHTALYWYRQSLGQGLEFLIYFQGNSAPDKSGLPSDRFSAERTGGSVSTLTIQRTQQEDSAVYLCASSLFAGQNNSPLHFGNGTRLTVT.